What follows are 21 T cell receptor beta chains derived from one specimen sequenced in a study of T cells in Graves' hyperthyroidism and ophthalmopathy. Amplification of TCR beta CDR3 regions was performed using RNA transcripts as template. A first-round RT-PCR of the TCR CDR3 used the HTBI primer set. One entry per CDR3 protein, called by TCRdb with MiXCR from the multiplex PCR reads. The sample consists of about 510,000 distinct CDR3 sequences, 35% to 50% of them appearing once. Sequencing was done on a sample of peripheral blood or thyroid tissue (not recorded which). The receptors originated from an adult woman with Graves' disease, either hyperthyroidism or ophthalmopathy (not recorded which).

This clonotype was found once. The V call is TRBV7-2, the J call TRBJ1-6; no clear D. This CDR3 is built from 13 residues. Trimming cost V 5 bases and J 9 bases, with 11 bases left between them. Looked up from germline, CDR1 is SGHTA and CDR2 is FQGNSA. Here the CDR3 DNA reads TGTGCCAGCAGCGGAGGGTTCATTTCACCCCTCCACTTT. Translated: CASSGGFISPLHF.

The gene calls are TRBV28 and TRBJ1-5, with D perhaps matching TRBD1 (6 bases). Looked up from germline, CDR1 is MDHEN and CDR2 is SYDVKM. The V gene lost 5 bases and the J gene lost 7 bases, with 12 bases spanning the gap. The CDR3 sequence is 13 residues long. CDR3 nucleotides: TGTGCCAGCAGTCCCGCGACAGGACAGCCCCAGCATTTT. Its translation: CASSPATGQPQHF.

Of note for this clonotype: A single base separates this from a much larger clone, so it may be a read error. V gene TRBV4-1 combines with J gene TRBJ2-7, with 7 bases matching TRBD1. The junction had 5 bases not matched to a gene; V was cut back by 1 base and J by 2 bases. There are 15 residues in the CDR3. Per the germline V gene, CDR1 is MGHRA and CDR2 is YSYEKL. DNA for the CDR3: TGCGCCAGCAGCCAAGGGGGGACAGACGCCTACGAGCAGTACTTC. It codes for CASSQGGTDAYEQYF.

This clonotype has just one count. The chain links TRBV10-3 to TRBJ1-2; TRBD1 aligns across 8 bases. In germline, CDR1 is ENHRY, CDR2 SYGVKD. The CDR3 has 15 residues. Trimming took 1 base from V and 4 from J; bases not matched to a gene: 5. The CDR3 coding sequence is TGTGCCATCAGTGAGTTCAGGGGACAGGTCTATGGCTACACCTTC. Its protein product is CAISEFRGQVYGYTF.

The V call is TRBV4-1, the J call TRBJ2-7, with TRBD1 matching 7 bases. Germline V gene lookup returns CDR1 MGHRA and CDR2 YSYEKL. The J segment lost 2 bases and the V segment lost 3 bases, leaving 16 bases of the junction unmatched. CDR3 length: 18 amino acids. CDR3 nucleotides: TGCGCCAGCAGCCAGTTCTCCGGACAGGCCCTACGTCCCTACGAGCAGTACTTC. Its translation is CASSQFSGQALRPYEQYF.

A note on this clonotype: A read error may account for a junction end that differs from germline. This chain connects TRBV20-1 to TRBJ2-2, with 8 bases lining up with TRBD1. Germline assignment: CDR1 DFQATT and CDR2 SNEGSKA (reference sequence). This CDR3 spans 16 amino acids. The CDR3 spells CSARETGVMNTGELFF. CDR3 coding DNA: TGCAGTGCTAGAGAGACAGGGGTAATGAACACTGGGGAGCTGTTTTTT.

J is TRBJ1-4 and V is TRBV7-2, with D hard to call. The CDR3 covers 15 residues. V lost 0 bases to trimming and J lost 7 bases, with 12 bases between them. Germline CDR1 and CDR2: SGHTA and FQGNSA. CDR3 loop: CASSLAAGLGEKLFF. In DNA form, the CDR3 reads TGTGCCAGCAGCTTAGCGGCCGGGTTGGGTGAAAAACTGTTTTTT.

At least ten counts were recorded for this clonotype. The CDR3 sequence is CSAREILTSGRSYEQYF. The CDR3 DNA is TGCAGTGCTAGAGAAATCCTGACTAGCGGGAGATCCTACGAGCAGTACTTC. The chain links TRBV20-1 to TRBJ2-7; TRBD2 matches 12 bases. Per germline, CDR1 DFQATT and CDR2 SNEGSKA (reference sequence). V shed 0 bases, J shed 1 base, and the junction held 7 bases outside the gene matches. The length of the CDR3 is 17 residues.

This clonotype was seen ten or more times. In DNA form, the CDR3 reads TGTGCCAGCAGCTTAGTATTCCCAGGGGTTTTGAACACTGAAGCTTTCTTT. This translates into CASSLVFPGVLNTEAFF. The chain recombines TRBV7-9 with TRBJ1-1; D perhaps matches TRBD1 (6 bases). The CDR3 runs to 17 residues. V lost 1 base and J lost 0, with 15 bases in between. The V gene's germline CDR1 is SEHNR and CDR2 FQNEAQ (reference sequence). Based on the CDR3 plus reference TRBV7-9 and TRBJ1-1, the full variable domain is DTGVSQNPRHKITKRGQNVTFRCDPISEHNRLYWYRQTLGQGPEFLTYFQNEAQLEKSRLLSDRFSAERPKGSFSTLEIQRTEQGDSAMYLCASSLVFPGVLNTEAFFGQGTRLTVV.

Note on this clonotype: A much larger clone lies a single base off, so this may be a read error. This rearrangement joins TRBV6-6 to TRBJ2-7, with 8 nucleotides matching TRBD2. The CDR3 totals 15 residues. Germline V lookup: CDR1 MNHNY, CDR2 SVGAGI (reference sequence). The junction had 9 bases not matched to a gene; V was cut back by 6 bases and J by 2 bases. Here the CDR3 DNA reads TGTGCCAGCAGCCAGCGGGGGCGGGGAACCTACGAGCAGTACTTC. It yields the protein CASSQRGRGTYEQYF.

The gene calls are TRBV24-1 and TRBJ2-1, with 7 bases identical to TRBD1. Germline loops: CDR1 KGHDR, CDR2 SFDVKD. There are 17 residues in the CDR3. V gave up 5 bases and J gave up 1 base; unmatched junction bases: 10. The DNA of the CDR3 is TGTGCCACCAGTGGTTTTGAGGGACAGAGATCCTACAATGAGCAGTTCTTC. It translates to CATSGFEGQRSYNEQFF.

CDR3 in DNA: TGTGCCAGCAGTTACGTAGTGGCAAACGAGCAGTACTTC. Protein: CASSYVVANEQYF. V usage is TRBV6-6 and J usage is TRBJ2-7; D ambiguous. Germline CDR1 MNHNY, CDR2 SVGAGI (reference sequence). The CDR3 has 13 residues. V dropped 2 bases and J dropped 5 bases, with 10 bases sitting between them.

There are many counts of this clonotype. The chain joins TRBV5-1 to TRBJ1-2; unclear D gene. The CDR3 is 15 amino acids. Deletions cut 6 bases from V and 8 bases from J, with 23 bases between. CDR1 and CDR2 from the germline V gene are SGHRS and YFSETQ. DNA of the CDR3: TGCGCCAGCACGTTCCATCCGGAAACCCAAAGCGGCTACACCTTC. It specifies CASTFHPETQSGYTF.

The CDR3 loop reads CAISESTGTGFEKLFF. Here the CDR3 DNA reads TGTGCCATCAGTGAGTCGACAGGGACAGGGTTTGAAAAACTGTTTTTT. The chain joins TRBV10-3 to TRBJ1-4, with 9 bases lining up with TRBD1. CDR3 length: 16 amino acids. Germline-derived CDR1 and CDR2 are ENHRY and SYGVKD. Trimming cost V 0 bases and J 7 bases; bases outside gene matches: 6.

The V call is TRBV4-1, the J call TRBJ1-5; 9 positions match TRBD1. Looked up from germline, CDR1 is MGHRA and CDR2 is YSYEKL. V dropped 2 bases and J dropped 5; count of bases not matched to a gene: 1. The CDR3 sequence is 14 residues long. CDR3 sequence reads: CASSQRTGDQPQHF. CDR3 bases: TGCGCCAGCAGCCAAAGGACAGGGGATCAGCCCCAGCATTTT.

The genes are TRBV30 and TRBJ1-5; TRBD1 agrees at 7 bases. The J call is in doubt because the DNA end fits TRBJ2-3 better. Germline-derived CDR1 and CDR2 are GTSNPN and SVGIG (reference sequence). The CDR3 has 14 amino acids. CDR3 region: CAWSRTGLSQPQYF. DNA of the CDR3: TGTGCCTGGAGCCGGACAGGTCTAAGTCAGCCCCAGTATTTT.

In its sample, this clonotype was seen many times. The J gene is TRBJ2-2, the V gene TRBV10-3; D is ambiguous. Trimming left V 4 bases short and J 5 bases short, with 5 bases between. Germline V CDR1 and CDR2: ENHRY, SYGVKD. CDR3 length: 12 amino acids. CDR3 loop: CAISAATGELFF. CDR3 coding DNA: TGTGCCATCAGTGCGGCTACCGGGGAGCTGTTTTTT.

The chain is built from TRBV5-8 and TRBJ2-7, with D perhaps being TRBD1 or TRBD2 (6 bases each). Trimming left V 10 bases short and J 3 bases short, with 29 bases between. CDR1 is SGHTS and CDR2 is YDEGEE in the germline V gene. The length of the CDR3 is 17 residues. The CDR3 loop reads CAGAHGQQTASVYEQYF. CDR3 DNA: TGTGCCGGGGCCCACGGACAGCAAACCGCTAGCGTCTACGAGCAGTACTTC.

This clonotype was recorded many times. The CDR3 sequence: CASKDSLLYSNQPQHF. The CDR3 nucleotides are TGTGCCAGCAAGGACAGCTTATTATATAGCAATCAGCCCCAGCATTTT. The chain joins TRBV19 to TRBJ1-5; a possible D gene is TRBD1 (6 bases). The germline gives CDR1 LNHDA, CDR2 SQIVND (reference sequence). CDR3 length equals 16 residues. The V end lost 9 bases, the J end lost 0 bases, and 18 bases lay between the germline ends.

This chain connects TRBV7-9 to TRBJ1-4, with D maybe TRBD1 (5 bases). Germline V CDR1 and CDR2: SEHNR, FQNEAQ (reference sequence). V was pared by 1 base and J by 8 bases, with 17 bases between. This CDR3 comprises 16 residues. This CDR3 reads CASSLDGGGGREKLFF. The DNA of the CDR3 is TGTGCCAGCAGCTTAGATGGCGGGGGAGGAAGGGAAAAACTGTTTTTT.

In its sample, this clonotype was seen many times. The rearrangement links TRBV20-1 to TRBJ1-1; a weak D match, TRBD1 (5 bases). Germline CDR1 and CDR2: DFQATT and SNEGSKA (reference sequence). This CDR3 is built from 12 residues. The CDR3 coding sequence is TGCAGCCACGGACATATGAACACTGAAGCTTTCTTT. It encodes CSHGHMNTEAFF.